Included here is one T cell receptor beta chain sequence, with context. Its target is not known. Sequencing used immunoSEQ multiplex PCR; TCRdb keeps in-frame clones, though not all of them. Here the sample spans about 77,000 clones, 92% being singletons. The sample originates from a study of T cell responses to AZD1222 COVID-19 vaccine. Whole-study findings and limits: In a largely white British group with more females than males, clonal diversity was possibly underestimated. In all cases, repertoires were sampled only after the peak T cell response.

The CDR3 loop spans 15 amino acids. Looked up from germline, CDR1 is GTSNPN and CDR2 is SVGIG (reference sequence). Trimming at V came to 0 bases and at J to 5 bases, leaving 8 bases not matched to a gene. This sequence originates from an adult who received the AZD1222 COVID-19 vaccine. The chain couples TRBV30 to TRBJ2-7, with TRBD1 matching 9 bases. This sample comprised peripheral blood, obtained 28 days after the second AZD1222 dose. CDR3 bases: TGTGCCTGGAGTGTATGGGGGGACAGGGTCGACGAGCAGTACTTC. Translation: CAWSVWGDRVDEQYF.